Shown below are 32 T cell receptor beta chains from a single sample sequenced in a study of memory CD4+ T cells and cytomegalovirus serostatus. The sort gate was single viable CD3+CD4+CD8-CD45RO+ cells for memory CD4+ T cells. Here immunoSEQ multiplex PCR was the method, and the copy in TCRdb shows in-frame clones only, minus some. The sample shows 84,000 or so clones, over 80% of them seen only once. Source material: memory CD4+ T cells from blood. These receptors were taken from an adult in good health and CMV-seronegative.

The chain links TRBV7-9 to TRBJ1-4, with TRBD1 matching over 9 bases. The CDR3 runs to 16 residues. J gave up 0 bases and V 3 bases, and 2 bases lay outside the gene matches. In germline, CDR1 is SEHNR, CDR2 FQNEAQ (reference sequence). DNA for the CDR3: TGTGCCAGCAGCTTCAGGGACAGGGCAACTAATGAAAAACTGTTTTTT. Translated: CASSFRDRATNEKLFF.

The chain uses TRBV4-1 and TRBJ1-2; D remains unclear. Germline V CDR1 and CDR2: MGHRA, YSYEKL. The CDR3 is made up of 16 amino acids. Trimming pared 0 bases from V and 4 bases from J, leaving 15 bases between. The DNA for the CDR3 is TGCGCCAGCAGCCAAGAAGGACGGAGGGAGGGCTATGGCTACACCTTC. Its protein is CASSQEGRREGYGYTF.

With respect to this clone: This sample also contains other DNA sequences that code for the same CDR3. The V call is TRBV6-1, the J call TRBJ1-1; tentatively, D is TRBD1 (5 bases). The CDR3 spans 13 residues. The germline V and J ends were trimmed by 2 bases and 1 base, with 5 bases remaining between them. Germline V gene sequence: CDR1 MNHNS, CDR2 SASEGT. DNA of the CDR3: TGTGCCAGCAGTGAAAGGGGGAACACTGAAGCTTTCTTT. Protein: CASSERGNTEAFF.

The gene calls are TRBV18 and TRBJ1-2, with D hard to call. The CDR3 consists of 13 residues. CDR1 and CDR2 from the germline V gene are KGHSH and LQKENI. V lost 3 bases and J 3 bases, leaving 8 bases between the germline ends. CDR3 in DNA: TGTGCCAGCTCACCCTCCCGCGACTATGGCTACACCTTC. Amino acid sequence: CASSPSRDYGYTF.

The chain has TRBV7-9 and TRBJ2-3; TRBD1 agrees at 8 bases. Trimming removed 5 bases from V and 6 bases from J; junction bases left unmatched: 10. Germline loops: CDR1 SEHNR, CDR2 FQNEAQ (reference sequence). This CDR3 comprises 15 residues. The DNA of the CDR3 is TGTGCCAGCAGCACTACAGACAGGGGAGCGGATACGCAGTATTTT. Its translation is CASSTTDRGADTQYF.

The CDR3 nucleotides are TGTGCCAGCAGCTTAGGGGGAAACACCGGGGAGCTGTTTTTT. This codes for CASSLGGNTGELFF. The chain recombines TRBV11-3 with TRBJ2-2, with D hard to call. Germline-derived CDR1 and CDR2 are SGHNT and YENEEA. Trimming took off 1 base at V and 2 bases at J, with 5 bases between the two ends. This CDR3 region has 14 residues.

The rearrangement joins TRBV19 to TRBJ2-5; TRBD2 agrees at 8 bases. V lost 3 bases and J lost 5; bases outside the gene matches: 8. This CDR3 has 15 residues. Germline CDR1 is LNHDA and CDR2 is SQIVND (reference sequence). The chain's CDR3 is CASSIGGAQGETQYF. CDR3 nucleotide sequence: TGTGCCAGTAGTATCGGGGGGGCGCAGGGGGAGACCCAGTACTTC.

This clone turned up a few times. The chain has TRBV5-1 and TRBJ1-1; D unresolved. V was pared by 0 bases and J by 0 bases, with 12 bases between. The germline gives CDR1 SGHRS, CDR2 YFSETQ. This CDR3 is 16 amino acids long. CDR3 coding DNA: TGCGCCAGCAGCTTGGCCCCATATCGCATGAACACTGAAGCTTTCTTT. It translates to CASSLAPYRMNTEAFF.

This clone showed up just once. V usage is TRBV20-1 and J usage is TRBJ2-4; D gene uncertain. V gave up 3 bases and J gave up 7 bases, with 7 bases separating them. Germline V gives CDR1 DFQATT, CDR2 SNEGSKA (reference sequence). The CDR3 length is 11 residues. For the CDR3, the DNA is TGCAGTGCTAGGGTCAATAACATTCAGTACTTC. Residues: CSARVNNIQYF.

The chain links TRBV19 to TRBJ2-7; the D is unclear. Trimming removed 3 bases at V and 4 bases at J, with 10 bases between. This CDR3 is built from 13 residues. CDR1 and CDR2 (germline): LNHDA, SQIVND (reference sequence). CDR3 amino acids: CASSILLGYEQYF. The CDR3 region has the DNA TGTGCCAGTAGTATCCTTCTTGGGTACGAGCAGTACTTC.

This chain links TRBV28 with TRBJ1-2, with a tentative D call TRBD1 (5 bases). This CDR3 comprises 13 residues. Trimming pared 2 bases from V and 7 bases from J, leaving 11 bases between. Germline lookup yields CDR1 MDHEN and CDR2 SYDVKM. This CDR3 reads CASSLRAGFGYTF. As DNA, the CDR3 is TGTGCCAGCAGTTTACGGGCAGGGTTTGGCTACACCTTC.

The chain couples TRBV7-3 to TRBJ2-3; possibly TRBD1 for D (6 bases). The CDR3 has 15 residues. Germline V CDR1 and CDR2: SGHTA, FQGTGA. V was pared by 5 bases and J by 0 bases, with 12 bases between. The CDR3 here is CASSRDRWSTDTQYF. Written as DNA, the CDR3 is TGTGCCAGCAGCCGCGACAGGTGGAGCACAGATACGCAGTATTTT.

V and J are TRBV19 and TRBJ2-1; 8 bases are a match to TRBD1. V was clipped by 0 bases and J by 4 bases; unmatched bases: 8. Germline CDR1 LNHDA, CDR2 SQIVND (reference sequence). The length of the CDR3 is 17 residues. The CDR3 DNA reads TGTGCCAGTAGTATAGACCAGGGGGCGTTTAGGTACAATGAGCAGTTCTTC. It specifies CASSIDQGAFRYNEQFF.

The J gene is TRBJ2-1, the V gene TRBV6-5, with 8 bases aligning to TRBD2. From germline, CDR1 is MNHEY and CDR2 SVGAGI. This CDR3 contains 15 residues. The ends lost 0 bases at V and 6 bases at J; junction bases unmatched: 4. The CDR3 here is CASSYSSGGPNEQFF. CDR3 coding DNA: TGTGCCAGCAGTTACTCATCGGGGGGGCCCAATGAGCAGTTCTTC.

This chain joins TRBV5-1 and TRBJ1-1; 7 bases map to TRBD1. The CDR3 runs to 15 residues. In germline, CDR1 is SGHRS, CDR2 YFSETQ. Losses at the gene ends were 2 bases for V and 1 base for J; bases not matched to a gene: 5. The CDR3 sequence: CASSFRQGGNTEAFF. The DNA of the CDR3 is TGCGCCAGCAGCTTCCGACAGGGTGGGAACACTGAAGCTTTCTTT.

This clone was seen a single time. In DNA form, the CDR3 reads TGTGCCAGCAGCCAAATCGGGGAAAGGAATGGCTACACCTTC. Translation: CASSQIGERNGYTF. The chain employs TRBV14 and TRBJ1-2; D not certain. This CDR3 spans 14 amino acids. V was trimmed by 2 bases and J by 6 bases, leaving 13 bases between them. Germline V lookup: CDR1 SGHDN, CDR2 FVKESK.

J is TRBJ1-1 and V is TRBV6-1; D not resolved. This CDR3 region has 13 residues. The V end lost 5 bases, the J end lost 1 base, and 8 bases lay between the germline ends. In germline, CDR1 is MNHNS, CDR2 SASEGT. CDR3: CASSSARNTEAFF. As DNA, the CDR3 is TGTGCCAGCAGTTCCGCCAGGAACACTGAAGCTTTCTTT.

The chain links TRBV5-1 to TRBJ1-4, with D hard to call. The V and J ends lost 0 bases and 0 bases respectively, with 12 bases between them. Germline-derived CDR1 and CDR2 are SGHRS and YFSETQ. The CDR3 totals 17 residues. CDR3 sequence reads: CASSLGLTIATNEKLFF. The CDR3 DNA sequence: TGCGCCAGCAGCTTGGGACTGACAATCGCAACTAATGAAAAACTGTTTTTT.

The chain has TRBV15 and TRBJ2-7; 9 nucleotides line up with TRBD2. J gave up 6 bases and V 4 bases, and 10 bases lay outside the gene matches. Germline V lookup: CDR1 LNHNV, CDR2 YYDKDF (reference sequence). The CDR3 spans 15 residues. Here the CDR3 DNA reads TGTGCCACCAGCATGCCCGATAGCGGGAGAGGCGAGCAGTACTTC. It yields the protein CATSMPDSGRGEQYF.

This clone showed up just once. This same CDR3 is encoded by further DNA sequences in the sample. The gene calls are TRBV28 and TRBJ2-7, with TRBD1 matching 7 bases. This CDR3 is built from 13 residues. V trimming: 2 bases; J trimming: 4 bases; junction bases outside the gene matches: 2. Per the germline V gene, CDR1 is MDHEN and CDR2 is SYDVKM. CDR3 DNA sequence: TGTGCCAGCAGTTTAGCAGGGGGTTACGAGCAGTACTTC. Amino acid sequence: CASSLAGGYEQYF.

This chain joins TRBV2 and TRBJ2-2, with TRBD2 as a possible D gene (6 bases). V was cut by 7 bases and J by 1 base, with 10 bases left in between. The germline V gene encodes CDR1 SNHLY and CDR2 FYNNEI. The CDR3 has 14 amino acids. The CDR3 protein is CASMGGGNTGELFF. CDR3 nucleotide sequence: TGTGCCAGCATGGGGGGAGGGAACACCGGGGAGCTGTTTTTT.

This chain joins TRBV15 and TRBJ2-3; no clear D. The CDR3 covers 13 residues. Germline loops: CDR1 LNHNV, CDR2 YYDKDF (reference sequence). V was trimmed by 3 bases and J by 3 bases, leaving 7 bases between them. The CDR3 sequence: CATSRPGTDTQYF. The CDR3 DNA is TGTGCCACCAGCAGGCCCGGGACAGATACGCAGTATTTT.

The chain combines TRBV5-6 with TRBJ1-1; a weak D match, TRBD1 (6 bases). Trimming cost V 6 bases and J 1 base, with 16 bases left between them. This CDR3 is 15 amino acids long. CDR1 and CDR2 from the germline V gene are SGHDT and YYEEEE. This CDR3 reads CASTYLLQGNTEAFF. CDR3 bases: TGTGCCAGCACCTATTTATTACAGGGGAACACTGAAGCTTTCTTT.

V usage is TRBV2 and J usage is TRBJ2-3; the D is unclear. Trimming shortened V by 8 bases and J by 8 bases, and 11 bases separated the two germline ends. Germline CDR1 reads SNHLY; CDR2 reads FYNNEI. This CDR3 is built from 11 residues. The CDR3 DNA sequence: TGTGCCAGCGCTACCGATCGTACGCAGTATTTT. Translated, it gives CASATDRTQYF.

The chain is built from TRBV19 and TRBJ1-2; D possibly corresponds to TRBD1 (6 bases). This CDR3 contains 13 residues. Per germline, CDR1 LNHDA and CDR2 SQIVND (reference sequence). The V end lost 4 bases, the J end lost 7 bases, and 13 bases lay between the germline ends. CDR3 residues: CASSTTTGPGYTF. CDR3 bases: TGTGCCAGTAGTACCACAACAGGGCCTGGCTACACCTTC.

The gene calls are TRBV5-8 and TRBJ2-5; D gene ambiguous. V gave up 0 bases and J gave up 10 bases, with 7 bases separating them. Germline V gene data show CDR1 as SGHTS and CDR2 as YDEGEE. The CDR3 is 11 residues long. The CDR3 DNA reads as TGTGCCAGCAGCTTGGCTCTTGTCCAGTACTTC. This encodes CASSLALVQYF.

CDR3 in amino acids: CASSQTLVRGAYGYTF. The CDR3 coding sequence is TGCGCCAGCAGCCAGACGTTGGTCCGGGGGGCATATGGCTACACCTTC. The V gene is TRBV4-3, the J gene TRBJ1-2, with D perhaps TRBD1 (6 bases). V lost 3 bases and J lost 5, with 19 bases in between. CDR1 and CDR2 from the germline V gene are LGHNA and YSLEER. The CDR3 length is 16 residues.

As for this clone: Other DNA sequences in this specimen translate into the identical CDR3. The chain carries TRBV28 and TRBJ1-2; D gene ambiguous. Germline CDR1 reads MDHEN; CDR2 reads SYDVKM. Between the trimmed V and J ends, which lost 3 bases and 6 bases, there was a span of 8 bases. The CDR3 is 12 residues long. The CDR3 spells CASSLVWDGYTF. CDR3 nucleotide sequence: TGTGCCAGCAGTTTGGTCTGGGATGGCTACACCTTC.

The chain links TRBV6-5 to TRBJ2-7, with D possibly called TRBD1 or TRBD2 (6 bases each). In germline, CDR1 is MNHEY, CDR2 SVGAGI. The CDR3 is 15 residues long. V shed 5 bases and J shed 5 bases, with 19 bases lying between them. CDR3 sequence reads: CASSGGLGGYNEQYF. CDR3 coding DNA: TGTGCCAGCAGTGGGGGGCTAGGGGGGTACAACGAGCAGTACTTC.

The J gene is TRBJ2-5, the V gene TRBV7-9, with a weak D call TRBD2 (6 bases). CDR1 and CDR2 from the germline V gene are SEHNR and FQNEAQ (reference sequence). The V end lost 1 base, the J end lost 5 bases, and 14 bases lay between the germline ends. This CDR3 has 15 amino acids. CDR3 sequence (DNA): TGTGCCAGCAGCTTAGGGGGTTACGCGGGGGAGACCCAGTACTTC. Translating it yields CASSLGGYAGETQYF.

This clone was observed a single time. J is TRBJ2-7 and V is TRBV2; the D is unclear. V lost 7 bases to trimming and J lost 3 bases, with 13 bases between them. This CDR3 comprises 13 residues. CDR1 is SNHLY and CDR2 is FYNNEI in the germline V gene. The CDR3 here is CASIPGPSYEQYF. The CDR3 DNA is TGTGCCAGCATTCCCGGGCCGAGCTACGAGCAGTACTTC.

The chain recombines TRBV19 with TRBJ1-2; 10 nucleotides match TRBD1. The CDR3 sequence is 18 residues long. Germline values: CDR1 LNHDA, CDR2 SQIVND (reference sequence). With V trimmed by 3 bases and J by 1 base, 11 bases remained unmatched. As DNA, the CDR3 is TGTGCCAGTAGTATCCTCACAACCGGACAGGGGGATAACTATGGCTACACCTTC. This translates into CASSILTTGQGDNYGYTF.